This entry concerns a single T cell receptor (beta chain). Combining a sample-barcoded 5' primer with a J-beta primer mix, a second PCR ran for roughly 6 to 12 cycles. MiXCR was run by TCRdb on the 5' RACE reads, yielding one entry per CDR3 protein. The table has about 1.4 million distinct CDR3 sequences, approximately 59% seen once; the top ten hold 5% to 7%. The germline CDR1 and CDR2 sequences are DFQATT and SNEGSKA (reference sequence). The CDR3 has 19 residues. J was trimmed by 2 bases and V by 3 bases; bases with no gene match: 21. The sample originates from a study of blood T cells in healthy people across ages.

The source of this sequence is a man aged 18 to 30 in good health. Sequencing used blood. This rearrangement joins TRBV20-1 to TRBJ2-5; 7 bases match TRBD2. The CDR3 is CSASPSRFESPRGQETQYF. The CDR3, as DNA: TGCAGTGCTAGTCCAAGTAGGTTTGAGTCTCCGCGGGGGCAAGAGACCCAGTACTTC.